The source of this T cell receptor (beta chain) is a study of T cells after yellow fever vaccination. UMIs and a universal primer site were added when TCR cDNA was made by 5'RACE template switching. TCRdb passed the 5' RACE reads through MiXCR, listing each CDR3 protein once. The sample shows 300,000 to 400,000 distinct CDR3 sequences, approximately 13% of them seen only once. The receptor was derived from a man between 18 and 29 years old who received the YFV17D yellow fever vaccine. Specimen: CD4+ T cells sorted from PBMCs, collected 15 days after the yellow fever booster vaccination.

The CDR3 DNA is TGCGCCAGCAGCCGCACAGGGATGGGCGGGGGGCAAAACACCGGGGAGCTGTTTTTT. Amino acid sequence: CASSRTGMGGGQNTGELFF. The chain has TRBV4-3 and TRBJ2-2; 8 positions match TRBD2. Germline loops: CDR1 LGHNA, CDR2 YSLEER. The CDR3 is 19 residues long. The V gene end was trimmed by 4 bases and the J gene end by 2 bases; junction bases not matched to a gene: 15.